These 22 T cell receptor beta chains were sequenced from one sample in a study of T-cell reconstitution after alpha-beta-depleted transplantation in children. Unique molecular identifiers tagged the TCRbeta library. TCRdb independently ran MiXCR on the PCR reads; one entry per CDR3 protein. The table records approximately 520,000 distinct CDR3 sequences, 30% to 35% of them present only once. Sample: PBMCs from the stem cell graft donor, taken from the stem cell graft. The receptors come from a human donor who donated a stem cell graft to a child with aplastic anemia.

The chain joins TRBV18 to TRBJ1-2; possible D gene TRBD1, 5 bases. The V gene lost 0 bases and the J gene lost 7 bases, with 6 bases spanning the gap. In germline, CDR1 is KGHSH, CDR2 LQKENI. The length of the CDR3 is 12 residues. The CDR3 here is CASSPPGGGYTF. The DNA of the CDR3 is TGTGCCAGCTCACCACCGGGGGGTGGCTACACCTTC.

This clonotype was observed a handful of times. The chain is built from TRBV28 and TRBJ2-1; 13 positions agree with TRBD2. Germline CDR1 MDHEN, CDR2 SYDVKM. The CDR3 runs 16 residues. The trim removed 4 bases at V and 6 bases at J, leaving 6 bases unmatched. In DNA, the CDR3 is TGTGCCAGCAGTTCGTCTCGACTAGCGGGAGGCAATGAGCAGTTCTTC. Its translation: CASSSSRLAGGNEQFF.

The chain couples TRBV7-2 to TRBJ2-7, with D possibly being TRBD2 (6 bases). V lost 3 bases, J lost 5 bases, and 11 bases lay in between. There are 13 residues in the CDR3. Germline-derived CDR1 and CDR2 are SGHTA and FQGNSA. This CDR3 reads CASSLTRMNEQYF. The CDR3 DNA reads TGTGCCAGCAGCTTGACTAGAATGAACGAGCAGTACTTC.

CDR3 nucleotides: TGCGCCAGCAGCTTTAGCGGGAGAGAGGAGACCCAGTACTTC. Translation gives CASSFSGREETQYF. The chain carries TRBV5-1 and TRBJ2-5; TRBD2 aligns across 9 bases. This CDR3 spans 14 amino acids. Germline CDR1 and CDR2: SGHRS and YFSETQ. J gave up 5 bases and V 2 bases, and 4 bases lay outside the gene matches.

Here the CDR3 DNA reads TGTGCCAGCAGCGTAGTTGGGGCAGCAACTGAAGCTTTCTTT. Translation gives CASSVVGAATEAFF. This chain connects TRBV9 to TRBJ1-1, with D maybe TRBD1 (5 bases). In germline, CDR1 is SGDLS, CDR2 YYNGEE. V lost 0 bases to trimming and J lost 5 bases, with 11 bases between them. This CDR3 comprises 14 residues. The full variable domain, its missing parts supplied by reference TRBV9 and TRBJ1-1, is DSGVTQTPKHLITATGQRVTLRCSPRSGDLSVYWYQQSLDQGLQFLIQYYNGEERAKGNILERFSAQQFPDLHSELNLSSLELGDSALYFCASSVVGAATEAFFGQGTRLTVV.

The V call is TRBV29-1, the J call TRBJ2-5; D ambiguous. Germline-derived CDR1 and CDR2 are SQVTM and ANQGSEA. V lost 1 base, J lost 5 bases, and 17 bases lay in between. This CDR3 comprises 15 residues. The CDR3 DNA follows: TGCAGCGTTGAAGGGGGTAGTCTCGCGAGTGAGACCCAGTACTTC. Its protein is CSVEGGSLASETQYF. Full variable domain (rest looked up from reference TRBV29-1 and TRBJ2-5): SAVISQKPSRDICQRGTSLTIQCQVDSQVTMMFWYRQQPGQSLTLIATANQGSEATYESGFVIDKFPISRPNLTFSTLTVSNMSPEDSSIYLCSVEGGSLASETQYFGPGTRLLVL.

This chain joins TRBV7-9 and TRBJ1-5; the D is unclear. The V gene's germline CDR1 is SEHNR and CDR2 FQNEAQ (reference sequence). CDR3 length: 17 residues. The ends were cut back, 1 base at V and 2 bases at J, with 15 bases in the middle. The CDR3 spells CASSLVGGGSGNQPQHF. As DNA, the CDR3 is TGTGCCAGCAGCTTAGTTGGCGGCGGTAGCGGCAATCAGCCCCAGCATTTT.

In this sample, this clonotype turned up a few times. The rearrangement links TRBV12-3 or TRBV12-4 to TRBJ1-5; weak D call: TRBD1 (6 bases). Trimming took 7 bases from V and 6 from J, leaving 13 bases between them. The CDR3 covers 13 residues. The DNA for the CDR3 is TGTGCCAGCATTTCGACAGGCTGTCAGCCCCAGCATTTT. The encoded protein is CASISTGCQPQHF.

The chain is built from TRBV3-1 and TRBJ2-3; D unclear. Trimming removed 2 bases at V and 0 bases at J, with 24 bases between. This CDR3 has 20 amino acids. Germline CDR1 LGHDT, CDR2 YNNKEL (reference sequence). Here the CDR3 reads CASSQPYPSSGYASTDTQYF. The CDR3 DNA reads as TGTGCCAGCAGCCAACCCTACCCGTCCTCTGGGTACGCTAGCACAGATACGCAGTATTTT.

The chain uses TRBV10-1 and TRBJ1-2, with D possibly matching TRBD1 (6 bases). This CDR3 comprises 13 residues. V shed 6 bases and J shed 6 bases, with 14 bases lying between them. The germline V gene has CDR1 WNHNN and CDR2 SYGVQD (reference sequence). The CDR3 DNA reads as TGCGCCAGCAGCCAAAACAGGGTTAATGGCTACACCTTC. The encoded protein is CASSQNRVNGYTF.

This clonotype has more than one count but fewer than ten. The CDR3 loop reads CASSSIPQVRQETQYF. CDR3 DNA: TGTGCCAGCAGTTCCATCCCCCAGGTTCGCCAAGAGACCCAGTACTTC. V and J are TRBV6-5 and TRBJ2-5; no reliable D call. Germline V gene lookup returns CDR1 MNHEY and CDR2 SVGAGI. CDR3 size: 16 residues. The V end lost 4 bases, the J end lost 1 base, and 16 bases lay between the germline ends.

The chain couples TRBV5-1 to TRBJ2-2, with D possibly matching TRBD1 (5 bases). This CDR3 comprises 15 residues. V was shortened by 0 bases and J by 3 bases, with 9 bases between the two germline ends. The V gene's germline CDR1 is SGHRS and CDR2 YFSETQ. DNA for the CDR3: TGCGCCAGCAGCTTGGAGGGGTTGGACACCGGGGAGCTGTTTTTT. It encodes CASSLEGLDTGELFF.

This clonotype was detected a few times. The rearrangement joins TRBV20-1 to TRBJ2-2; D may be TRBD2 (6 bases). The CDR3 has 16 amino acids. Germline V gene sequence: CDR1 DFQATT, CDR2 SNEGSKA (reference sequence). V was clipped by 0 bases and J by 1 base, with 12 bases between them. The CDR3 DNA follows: TGCAGTGCTAGAGAGGGGACTTGGGGGAACACCGGGGAGCTGTTTTTT. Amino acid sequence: CSAREGTWGNTGELFF.

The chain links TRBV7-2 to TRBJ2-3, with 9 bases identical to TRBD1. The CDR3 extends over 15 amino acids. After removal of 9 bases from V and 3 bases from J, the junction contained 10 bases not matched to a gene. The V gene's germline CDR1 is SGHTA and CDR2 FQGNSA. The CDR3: CASHSTGGITDTQYF. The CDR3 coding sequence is TGTGCCAGTCATTCCACAGGGGGCATTACAGATACGCAGTATTTT.

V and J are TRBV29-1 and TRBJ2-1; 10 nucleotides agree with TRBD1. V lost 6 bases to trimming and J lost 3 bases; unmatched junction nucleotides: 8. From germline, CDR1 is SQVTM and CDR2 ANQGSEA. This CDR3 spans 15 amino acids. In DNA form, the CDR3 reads TGCAGCGTGCGTTCGGGACAGGGGTACTACAATGAGCAGTTCTTC. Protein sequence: CSVRSGQGYYNEQFF.

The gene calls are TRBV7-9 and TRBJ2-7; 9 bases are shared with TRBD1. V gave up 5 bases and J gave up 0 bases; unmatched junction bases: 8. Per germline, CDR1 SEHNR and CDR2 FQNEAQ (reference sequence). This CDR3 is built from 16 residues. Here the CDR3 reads CASSPPGGQGSYEQYF. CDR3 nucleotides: TGTGCCAGCAGCCCGCCCGGGGGACAGGGCTCCTACGAGCAGTACTTC.

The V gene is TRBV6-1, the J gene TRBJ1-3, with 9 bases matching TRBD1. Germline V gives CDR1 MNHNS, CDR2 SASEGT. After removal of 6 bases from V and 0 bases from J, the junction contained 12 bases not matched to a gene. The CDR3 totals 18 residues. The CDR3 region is CASSKGGQGPSSGNTIYF. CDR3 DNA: TGTGCCAGCAGCAAGGGAGGACAGGGGCCTTCCTCTGGAAACACCATATATTTT.

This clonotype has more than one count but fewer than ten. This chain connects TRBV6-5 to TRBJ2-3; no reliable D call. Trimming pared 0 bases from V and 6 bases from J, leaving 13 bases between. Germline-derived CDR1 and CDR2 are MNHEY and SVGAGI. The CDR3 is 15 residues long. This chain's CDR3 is CASSYSKGYGDTQYF. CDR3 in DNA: TGTGCCAGCAGTTACTCGAAAGGCTACGGGGATACGCAGTATTTT.

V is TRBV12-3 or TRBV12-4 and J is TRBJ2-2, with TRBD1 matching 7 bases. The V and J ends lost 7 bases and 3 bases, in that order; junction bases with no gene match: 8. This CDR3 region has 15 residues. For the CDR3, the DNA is TGTGCCAGCACCCTCAGGGGGTTTGACACCGGGGAGCTGTTTTTT. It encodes CASTLRGFDTGELFF.

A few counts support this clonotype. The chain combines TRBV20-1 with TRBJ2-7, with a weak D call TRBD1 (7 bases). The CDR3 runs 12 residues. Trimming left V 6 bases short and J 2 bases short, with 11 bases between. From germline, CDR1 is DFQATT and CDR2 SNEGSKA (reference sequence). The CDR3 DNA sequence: TGCAGTGCGCGGGACAGAACCTACGAGCAGTACTTC. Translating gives CSARDRTYEQYF.

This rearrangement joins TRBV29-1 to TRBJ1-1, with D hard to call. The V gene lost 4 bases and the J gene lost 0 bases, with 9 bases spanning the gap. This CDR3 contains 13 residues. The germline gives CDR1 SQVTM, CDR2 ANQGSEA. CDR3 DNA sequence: TGCAGCGTTGTTGAACAGATGAACACTGAAGCTTTCTTT. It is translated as CSVVEQMNTEAFF.

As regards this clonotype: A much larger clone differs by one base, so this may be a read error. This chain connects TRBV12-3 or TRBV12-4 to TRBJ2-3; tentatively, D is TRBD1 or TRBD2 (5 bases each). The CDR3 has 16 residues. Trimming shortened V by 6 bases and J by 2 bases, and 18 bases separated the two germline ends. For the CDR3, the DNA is TGTGCCAGCAGGACTGAGAGGAGAGGGGTCACAGATACGCAGTATTTT. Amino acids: CASRTERRGVTDTQYF.